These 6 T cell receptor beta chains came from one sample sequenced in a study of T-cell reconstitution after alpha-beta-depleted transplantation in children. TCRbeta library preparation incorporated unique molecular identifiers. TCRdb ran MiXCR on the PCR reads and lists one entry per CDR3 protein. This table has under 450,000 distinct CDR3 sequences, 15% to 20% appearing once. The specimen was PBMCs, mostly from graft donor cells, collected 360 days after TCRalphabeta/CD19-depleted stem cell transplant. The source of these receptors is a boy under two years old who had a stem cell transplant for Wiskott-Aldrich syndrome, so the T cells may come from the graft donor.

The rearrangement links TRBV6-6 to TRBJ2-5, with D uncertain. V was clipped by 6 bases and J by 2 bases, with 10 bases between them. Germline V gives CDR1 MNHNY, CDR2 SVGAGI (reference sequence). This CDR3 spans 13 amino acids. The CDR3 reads CASRGIVQETQYF. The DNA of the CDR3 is TGTGCCAGCAGGGGCATCGTACAAGAGACCCAGTACTTC.

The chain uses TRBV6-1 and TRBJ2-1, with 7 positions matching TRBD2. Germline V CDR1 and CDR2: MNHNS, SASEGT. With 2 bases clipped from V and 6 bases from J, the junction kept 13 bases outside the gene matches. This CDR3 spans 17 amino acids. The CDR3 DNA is TGTGCCAGCAGTGAAAGCCTGACTAGCCGAAGCGTCAATGAGCAGTTCTTC. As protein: CASSESLTSRSVNEQFF.

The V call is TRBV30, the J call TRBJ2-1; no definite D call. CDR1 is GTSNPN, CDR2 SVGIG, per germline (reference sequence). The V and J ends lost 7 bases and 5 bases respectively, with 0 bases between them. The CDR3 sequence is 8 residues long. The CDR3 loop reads CAYNEQFF. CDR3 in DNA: TGTGCCTACAATGAGCAGTTCTTC. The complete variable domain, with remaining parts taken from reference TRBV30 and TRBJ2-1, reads SQTIHQWPATLVQPVGSPLSLECTVEGTSNPNLYWYRQAAGRGLQLLFYSVGIGQISSEVPQNLSASRPQDRQFILSSKKLLLSDSGFYLCAYNEQFFGPGTRLTVL.

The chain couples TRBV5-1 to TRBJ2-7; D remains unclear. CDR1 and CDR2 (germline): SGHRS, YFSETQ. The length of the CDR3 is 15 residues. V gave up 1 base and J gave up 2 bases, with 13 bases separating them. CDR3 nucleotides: TGCGCCAGCAGCTTGAAGGATTTCAGGCCCTACGAGCAGTACTTC. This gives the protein CASSLKDFRPYEQYF.

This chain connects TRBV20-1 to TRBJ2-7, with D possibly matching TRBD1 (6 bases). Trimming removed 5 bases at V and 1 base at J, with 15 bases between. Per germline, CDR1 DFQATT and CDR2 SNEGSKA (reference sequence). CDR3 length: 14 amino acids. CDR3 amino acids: CSAPDRRTSYEQYF. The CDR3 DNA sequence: TGCAGTGCTCCCGACAGGCGAACTTCCTACGAGCAGTACTTC.

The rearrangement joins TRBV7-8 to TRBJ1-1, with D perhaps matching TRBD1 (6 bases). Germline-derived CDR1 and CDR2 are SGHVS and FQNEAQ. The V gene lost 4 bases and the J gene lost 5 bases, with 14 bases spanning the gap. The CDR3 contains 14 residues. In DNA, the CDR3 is TGTGCCAGCAGCTGGGCAGGGGAGGGGACTGAAGCTTTCTTT. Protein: CASSWAGEGTEAFF.